The 15 T cell receptor beta chains given below trace back to one sample, sequenced in a study of blood T cells in healthy people across ages (dated by TCRdb to 2013 to 2016). The library was made by 5' RACE. Sequenced on an Illumina HiSeq 2500. A second PCR of about 7 to 12 cycles was performed with a sample-barcoded 5' primer and a J-beta primer mix. TCRdb took the public reads, trimmed them with fastp at Q25, ran MiXCR for clone calling and kept in-frame beta chains. Under each unique CDR3 protein, matching rows form one entry showing the most common genes and DNA. Within this sample are around 900,000 distinct CDR3 sequences, with roughly 47% of them counted one time only. The ten biggest clones cover about a fifth of the sample. Sequenced sample: blood. The receptors come from a woman aged 60 to 75 in good health.

The genes are TRBV6-1 and TRBJ2-5, with D possibly matching TRBD2 (6 bases). Germline V gene lookup returns CDR1 MNHNS and CDR2 SASEGT. Trimming cost V 6 bases and J 5 bases, with 16 bases left between them. This CDR3 spans 14 amino acids. The CDR3 DNA sequence: TGTGCCAGCAGGGGACCCCAAAGCGGGGAGACCCAGTACTTC. Protein sequence: CASRGPQSGETQYF.

The chain recombines TRBV10-2 with TRBJ2-7; 7 nucleotides line up with TRBD1. The CDR3 covers 15 residues. J gave up 0 bases and V 7 bases, and 9 bases lay outside the gene matches. Germline V lookup: CDR1 WSHSY, CDR2 SAAADI. CDR3 in DNA: TGCGCCAGCATCCCCGGGACAGCCAGCTCCTACGAGCAGTACTTC. This codes for CASIPGTASSYEQYF.

This clonotype was counted a few times. This chain links TRBV7-6 with TRBJ2-7; 10 nucleotides match TRBD2. The V segment lost 5 bases and the J segment 4 bases; nucleotides outside the gene matches: 17. CDR1 is SGHVS and CDR2 is FNYEAQ in the germline V gene. CDR3 length: 18 residues. The CDR3 nucleotides read TGTGCCAGCAGCCCCACGAGCGGGAGGGTTCAGGGTTGGTACGAGCAGTACTTC. Residues: CASSPTSGRVQGWYEQYF.

The chain couples TRBV20-1 to TRBJ2-4; D gene uncertain. TRBJ2-7 explains the end of the DNA better; the J call may be wrong. The length of the CDR3 is 12 residues. Germline CDR1 is DFQATT and CDR2 is SNEGSKA (reference sequence). The DNA of the CDR3 is TGCAGTGCTAGAGTGTTTGAATACGAGCAGTACTTC. The encoded protein is CSARVFEYEQYF.

J is TRBJ1-5 and V is TRBV20-1, with a tentative D call TRBD1 (6 bases). The CDR3 loop spans 17 amino acids. Per the germline V gene, CDR1 is DFQATT and CDR2 is SNEGSKA (reference sequence). Trimming shortened V by 1 base and J by 3 bases, and 19 bases separated the two germline ends. Written as DNA, the CDR3 is TGCAGTGCTAGAGCCGCCAGGGGCCGGACGTCCAATCAGCCCCAGCATTTT. It encodes CSARAARGRTSNQPQHF.

V and J are TRBV6-6 and TRBJ1-5; TRBD1 might be the D (6 bases). Germline CDR1 reads MNHNY; CDR2 reads SVGAGI (reference sequence). V was trimmed by 4 bases and J by 4 bases, leaving 14 bases between them. The CDR3 is made up of 15 amino acids. The CDR3 DNA reads TGTGCCAGCAGTTCGGAGGGGGTCGGGAATCAGCCCCAGCATTTT. This sequence encodes CASSSEGVGNQPQHF.

This chain uses TRBV10-2 with TRBJ2-5; 7 nucleotides align to TRBD1. The end of the DNA is better explained by TRBJ2-7, so the J call may be wrong. Germline CDR1 is WSHSY and CDR2 is SAAADI. There are 13 residues in the CDR3. The CDR3 sequence is CASIQDRNYEQYF. CDR3 sequence (DNA): TGCGCCAGCATTCAGGACAGGAACTACGAGCAGTACTTC.

This clonotype has more than one count but fewer than ten. The chain links TRBV3-1 to TRBJ2-4; 11 bases fit TRBD2. J was trimmed by 6 bases and V by 5 bases; bases with no gene match: 9. CDR3 length: 16 residues. Germline CDR1 is LGHDT and CDR2 is YNNKEL (reference sequence). Here the CDR3 reads CASSSTSGASLNIQYF. Written as DNA, the CDR3 is TGTGCCAGCAGCTCGACTAGCGGGGCCTCCTTAAACATTCAGTACTTC. The full variable domain, its missing parts supplied by reference TRBV3-1 and TRBJ2-4, is DTAVSQTPKYLVTQMGNDKSIKCEQNLGHDTMYWYKQDSKKFLKIMFSYNNKELIINETVPNRFSPKSPDKAHLNLHINSLELGDSAVYFCASSSTSGASLNIQYFGAGTRLSVL.

The rearrangement joins TRBV4-2 to TRBJ1-1; D remains ambiguous. CDR3 length: 13 residues. CDR1 and CDR2 (germline): LGHNA, YNFKEQ. With 2 bases removed from V and 8 bases from J, the gap between germline ends came to 12 bases. In nucleotides, the CDR3 is TGTGCCAGCAGCCAAATCTCGGCTCCCGAAGCTTTCTTT. Translating it yields CASSQISAPEAFF.

The gene calls are TRBV5-6 and TRBJ2-7; 8 bases are a match to TRBD1. J gave up 6 bases and V 4 bases, and 12 bases lay outside the gene matches. Germline CDR1 reads SGHDT; CDR2 reads YYEEEE. This CDR3 has 15 amino acids. The CDR3 region is CASSQGQVVRSEQYF. The CDR3 DNA reads TGTGCCAGCAGCCAGGGACAGGTGGTCCGGAGCGAGCAGTACTTC.

V and J are TRBV25-1 and TRBJ2-5; 8 positions match TRBD1. The J call is doubtful: the DNA matches TRBJ2-7 better. Germline V gene lookup returns CDR1 MGHDK and CDR2 SYGVNS. The CDR3 contains 13 residues. CDR3 coding DNA: TGTGCCAGCAGTGAGGACAGGGTCCACGAGCAGTACTTC. This gives the protein CASSEDRVHEQYF.

This clonotype was seen more than once but under ten times. The chain carries TRBV5-1 and TRBJ2-1; possible D gene TRBD1, 5 bases. Germline CDR1 reads SGHRS; CDR2 reads YFSETQ. This CDR3 comprises 13 residues. Deletions cut 0 bases from V and 8 bases from J, with 9 bases between. The CDR3 here is CASSLGQGDEQFF. For the CDR3, the DNA is TGCGCCAGCAGCTTGGGTCAGGGCGATGAGCAGTTCTTC.

The V gene is TRBV28, the J gene TRBJ2-4; 11 bases are shared with TRBD2. TRBJ2-5 explains the end of the DNA better; the J call may be wrong. Germline lookup yields CDR1 MDHEN and CDR2 SYDVKM. The CDR3 covers 15 residues. The CDR3 bases are TGTGCCAGCAGTTTGACTAGCGGGGTCAGGGAGACCCAGTACTTC. As protein: CASSLTSGVRETQYF.

This CDR3 reads CSGFQGTEAFF. The CDR3 DNA sequence: TGCAGCGGGTTCCAGGGAACTGAAGCTTTCTTT. This sequence joins TRBV29-1 and TRBJ1-1; a weak D match, TRBD1 (5 bases). The CDR3 is 11 amino acids. Deletions cut 7 bases from V and 5 bases from J, with 11 bases between. From germline, CDR1 is SQVTM and CDR2 ANQGSEA.

This chain uses TRBV10-1 with TRBJ2-3, with D possibly being TRBD1 (6 bases). This CDR3 spans 12 amino acids. Trimming left V 6 bases short and J 8 bases short, with 12 bases between. From germline, CDR1 is WNHNN and CDR2 SYGVQD (reference sequence). The CDR3 nucleotides read TGCGCCAGCAGCTCGGACAGTGCTACGCAGTATTTT. It is translated as CASSSDSATQYF.